The sequence of this TCR beta chain was determined in a study of T cell responses to AZD1222 COVID-19 vaccine. The study, taken as a whole, reports: Baseline testing showed seropositivity in only a handful of AZD1222 recipients. In the spike-specific TCR repertoire, nearly half reportedly target unmutated variant regions.

CDR1 MNHEY and CDR2 SMNVEV come from the germline V gene (reference sequence). The junction had 14 bases not matched to a gene; V was cut back by 4 bases and J by 6 bases. The CDR3 has 16 residues. Comment on this clone: Its specificity is not known.

Some clones are missing from TCRdb's copy, which holds only in-frame ones; the method was immunoSEQ multiplex PCR. In the table there are 80,000 to 95,000 clones, roughly 86% of which are singletons. This receptor was identified in an adult who received the AZD1222 COVID-19 vaccine. The sequences come from peripheral blood, collected 28 days after the second AZD1222 dose. The rearrangement links TRBV27 to TRBJ2-7, with TRBD2 matching 8 bases. CDR3 in DNA: TGTGCCAGCAGTTCGGGGATCGGGACTAGACACGCCGAGCAGTACTTC. It specifies CASSSGIGTRHAEQYF.